Listed here are 10 T cell receptor beta chains from one sample, sequenced in a study of regulatory T cells in long-lasting Graves disease. Specified time point: persistent/refractory GD, antithyroid drugs over 5 years with positive TRAb. Construction of the TCR library relied on RNA isolated from PBMCs. The TCR beta library used iRepertoire HTBI primers with Arm-PCR amplification of CDR3. TCRdb reprocessed the multiplex PCR reads via MiXCR and lists one record per CDR3 protein. Among approximately 500,000 distinct CDR3 sequences listed, roughly 21% were seen once. This sample comprised peripheral blood mononuclear cells (PBMCs), obtained when the disease was refractory, from a patient treated with antithyroid drugs. Receptor source: a female donor with Graves disease.

This clonotype was seen repeatedly, ten times or more. The rearrangement links TRBV6-1 to TRBJ1-1, with 10 positions matching TRBD1. Unmatched junction bases numbered 0, after V lost 6 bases and J lost 5 bases. CDR3 length equals 12 residues. Germline V gene lookup returns CDR1 MNHNS and CDR2 SASEGT. The CDR3 coding sequence is TGTGCCAGCAGGGACAGGGGGACTGAAGCTTTCTTT. Protein: CASRDRGTEAFF.

This clonotype showed up many times. The chain employs TRBV6-1 and TRBJ1-2, with 7 bases fitting TRBD1. V trimming: 6 bases; J trimming: 8 bases; junction bases outside the gene matches: 12. CDR1 and CDR2 (germline): MNHNS, SASEGT. The CDR3 covers 14 residues. The chain's CDR3 is CASRDPGTEQGYTF. The DNA of the CDR3 is TGTGCCAGCAGGGACCCTGGGACAGAACAGGGCTACACCTTC.

This clonotype was recorded many times. The chain recombines TRBV6-1 with TRBJ1-1; maybe TRBD1 (6 bases). The CDR3 sequence is 13 residues long. Per germline, CDR1 MNHNS and CDR2 SASEGT. V was cut by 5 bases and J by 5 bases, with 12 bases left in between. The CDR3 DNA reads as TGTGCCAGCAGTAAAACAGGGAGGACTGAAGCTTTCTTT. Amino acid sequence: CASSKTGRTEAFF.

This clonotype appeared many times. V is TRBV28 and J is TRBJ2-7, with TRBD1 matching 9 bases. The CDR3 is 15 residues long. V shed 3 bases and J 0 bases; nucleotides not matched to a gene: 3. Looked up from germline, CDR1 is MDHEN and CDR2 is SYDVKM. The CDR3 coding sequence is TGTGCCAGCAGTTTTCAGGGACAGGGCTCCTACGAGCAGTACTTC. Its translation is CASSFQGQGSYEQYF.

The chain joins TRBV7-9 to TRBJ1-1; weak D call: TRBD1 (5 bases). V lost 5 bases and J 0 bases, leaving 13 bases between the germline ends. The CDR3 spans 15 residues. Germline CDR1 and CDR2: SEHNR and FQNEAQ (reference sequence). The CDR3, as DNA: TGTGCCAGCAGCCCAGCGGGGCGGGTGAACACTGAAGCTTTCTTT. The encoded protein is CASSPAGRVNTEAFF.

This clonotype was recorded at least ten times. V is TRBV11-2 and J is TRBJ2-7; D might be TRBD1 or TRBD2, each matching 5 bases. The CDR3 is made up of 13 amino acids. Per germline, CDR1 SGHAT and CDR2 FQNNGV. V lost 3 bases and J 4 bases, leaving 10 bases between the germline ends. CDR3 nucleotide sequence: TGTGCCAGCAGCTTGGGGGTAGTATACGAGCAGTACTTC. Its protein product is CASSLGVVYEQYF.

The chain employs TRBV25-1 and TRBJ2-5; D is ambiguous. V was trimmed by 0 bases and J by 1 base, leaving 9 bases between them. The germline CDR1 and CDR2 sequences are MGHDK and SYGVNS. This CDR3 spans 15 amino acids. Here the CDR3 DNA reads TGTGCCAGCAGTGAATATCGCACGATCCAAGAGACCCAGTACTTC. This translates into CASSEYRTIQETQYF.

The chain is built from TRBV3-1 and TRBJ2-2; D not resolved. The V gene lost 3 bases and the J gene lost 4 bases, with 12 bases spanning the gap. Germline V gene lookup returns CDR1 LGHDT and CDR2 YNNKEL (reference sequence). This CDR3 spans 15 amino acids. The CDR3 DNA reads as TGTGCCAGCAGCCATTTCGACTTGACCACCGGGGAGCTGTTTTTT. It codes for CASSHFDLTTGELFF.

The chain carries TRBV5-4 and TRBJ2-7, with TRBD2 matching 10 bases. V was clipped by 1 base and J by 4 bases; unmatched bases: 5. Germline loops: CDR1 SGHNT, CDR2 YYREEE (reference sequence). This CDR3 has 15 amino acids. This CDR3 is CASSLTSGARYEQYF. CDR3 DNA sequence: TGTGCCAGCAGCTTGACTAGCGGGGCTCGGTACGAGCAGTACTTC.

This clonotype was seen at least ten times. V gene TRBV12-3 or TRBV12-4 combines with J gene TRBJ2-5, with unresolved D. V lost 3 bases to trimming and J lost 2 bases, with 10 bases between them. CDR3 size: 14 residues. Here the CDR3 DNA reads TGTGCCAGCAGTTTGGGCGACTTGCAAGAGACCCAGTACTTC. Amino acid sequence: CASSLGDLQETQYF.